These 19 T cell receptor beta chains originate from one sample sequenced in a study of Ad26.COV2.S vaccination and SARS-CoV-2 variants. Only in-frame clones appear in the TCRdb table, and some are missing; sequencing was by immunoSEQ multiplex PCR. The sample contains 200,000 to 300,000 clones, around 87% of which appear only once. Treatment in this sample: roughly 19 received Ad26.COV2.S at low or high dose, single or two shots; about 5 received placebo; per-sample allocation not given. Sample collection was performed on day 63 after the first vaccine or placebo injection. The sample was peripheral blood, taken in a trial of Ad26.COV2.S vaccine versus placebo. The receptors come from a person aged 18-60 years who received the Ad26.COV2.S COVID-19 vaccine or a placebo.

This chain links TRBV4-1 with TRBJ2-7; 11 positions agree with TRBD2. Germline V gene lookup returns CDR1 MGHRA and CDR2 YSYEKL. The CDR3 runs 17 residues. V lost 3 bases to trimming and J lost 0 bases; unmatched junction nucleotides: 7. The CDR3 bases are TGCGCCAGCAGCCATCCTATTAGCGGGAGGGGCTCCTACGAGCAGTACTTC. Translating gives CASSHPISGRGSYEQYF.

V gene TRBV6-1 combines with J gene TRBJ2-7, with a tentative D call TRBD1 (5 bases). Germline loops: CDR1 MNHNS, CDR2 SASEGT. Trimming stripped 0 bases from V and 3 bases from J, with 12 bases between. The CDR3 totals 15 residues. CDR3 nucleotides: TGTGCCAGCAGTGAAGCGCACACAGGACGCTACGAGCAGTACTTC. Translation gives CASSEAHTGRYEQYF.

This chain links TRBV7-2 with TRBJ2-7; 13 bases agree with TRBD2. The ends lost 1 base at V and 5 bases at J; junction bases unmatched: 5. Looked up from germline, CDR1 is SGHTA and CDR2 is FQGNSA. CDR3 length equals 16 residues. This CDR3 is CASSLGPGLAGNEQYF. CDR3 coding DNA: TGTGCCAGCAGCTTAGGGCCGGGACTAGCGGGAAACGAGCAGTACTTC.

This CDR3 is CASSERRHPISPQHF. CDR3 in DNA: TGTGCCAGCAGTGAAAGACGACATCCCATCTCGCCCCAGCATTTT. The chain is built from TRBV6-1 and TRBJ1-5; D is undetermined. V shed 2 bases and J shed 9 bases, with 17 bases lying between them. Germline CDR1 is MNHNS and CDR2 is SASEGT. CDR3 length equals 15 residues.

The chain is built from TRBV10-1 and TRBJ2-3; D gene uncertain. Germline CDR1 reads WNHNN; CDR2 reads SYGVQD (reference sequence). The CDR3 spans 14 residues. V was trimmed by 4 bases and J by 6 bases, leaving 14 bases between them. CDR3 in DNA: TGCGCCAGCAGTGGGACGACACGACCGGATACGCAGTATTTT. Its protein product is CASSGTTRPDTQYF.

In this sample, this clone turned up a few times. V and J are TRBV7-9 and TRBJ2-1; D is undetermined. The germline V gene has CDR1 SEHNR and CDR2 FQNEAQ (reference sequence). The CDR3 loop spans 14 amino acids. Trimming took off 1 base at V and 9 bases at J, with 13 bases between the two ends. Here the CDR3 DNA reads TGTGCCAGCAGCTTAGAAGTTTGGTACGGTGAGCAGTTCTTC. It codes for CASSLEVWYGEQFF. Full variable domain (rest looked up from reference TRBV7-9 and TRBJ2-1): DTGVSQNPRHKITKRGQNVTFRCDPISEHNRLYWYRQTLGQGPEFLTYFQNEAQLEKSRLLSDRFSAERPKGSFSTLEIQRTEQGDSAMYLCASSLEVWYGEQFFGPGTRLTVL.

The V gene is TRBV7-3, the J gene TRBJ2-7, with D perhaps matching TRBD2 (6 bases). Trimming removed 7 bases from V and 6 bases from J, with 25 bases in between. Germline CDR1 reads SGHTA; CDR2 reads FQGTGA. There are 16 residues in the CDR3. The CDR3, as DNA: TGTGCCAGCATCCCCCACAGCCGCGGGAACTCTAGCGAGCAGTACTTC. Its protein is CASIPHSRGNSSEQYF. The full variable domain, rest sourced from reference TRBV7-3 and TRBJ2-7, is GAGVSQTPSNKVTEKGKYVELRCDPISGHTALYWYRQSLGQGPEFLIYFQGTGAADDSGLPNDRFFAVRPEGSVSTLKIQRTERGDSAVYLCASIPHSRGNSSEQYFGPGTRLTVT.

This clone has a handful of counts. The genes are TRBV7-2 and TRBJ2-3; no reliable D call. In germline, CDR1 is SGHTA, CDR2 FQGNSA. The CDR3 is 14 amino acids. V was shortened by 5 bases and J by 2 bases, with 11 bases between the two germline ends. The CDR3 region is CASSPKAHTDTQYF. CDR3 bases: TGTGCCAGCAGCCCTAAGGCCCACACAGATACGCAGTATTTT.

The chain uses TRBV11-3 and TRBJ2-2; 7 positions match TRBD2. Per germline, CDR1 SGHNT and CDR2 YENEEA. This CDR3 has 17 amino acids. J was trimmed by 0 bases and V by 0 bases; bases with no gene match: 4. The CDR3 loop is CASSLEAGPPNTGELFF. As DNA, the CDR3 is TGTGCCAGCAGCTTAGAAGCGGGGCCCCCGAACACCGGGGAGCTGTTTTTT.

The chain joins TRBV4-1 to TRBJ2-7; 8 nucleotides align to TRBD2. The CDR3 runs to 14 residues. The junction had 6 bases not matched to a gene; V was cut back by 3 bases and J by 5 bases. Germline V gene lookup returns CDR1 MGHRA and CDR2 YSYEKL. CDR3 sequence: CASSQTGLAHEQYF. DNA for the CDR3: TGCGCCAGCAGCCAGACAGGACTAGCTCACGAGCAGTACTTC.

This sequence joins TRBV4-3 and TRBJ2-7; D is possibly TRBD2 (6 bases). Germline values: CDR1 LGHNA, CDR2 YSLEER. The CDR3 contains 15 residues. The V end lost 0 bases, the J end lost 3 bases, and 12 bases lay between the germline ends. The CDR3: CASSQDGGSFYEQYF. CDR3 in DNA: TGCGCCAGCAGCCAAGATGGGGGGAGCTTCTACGAGCAGTACTTC.

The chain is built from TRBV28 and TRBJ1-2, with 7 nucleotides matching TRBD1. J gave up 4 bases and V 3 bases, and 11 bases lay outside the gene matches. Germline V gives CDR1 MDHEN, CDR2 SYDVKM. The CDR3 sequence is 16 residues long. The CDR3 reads CASSLRTGLYSYGYTF. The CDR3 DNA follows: TGTGCCAGCAGTTTGAGGACAGGACTCTATAGCTATGGCTACACCTTC.

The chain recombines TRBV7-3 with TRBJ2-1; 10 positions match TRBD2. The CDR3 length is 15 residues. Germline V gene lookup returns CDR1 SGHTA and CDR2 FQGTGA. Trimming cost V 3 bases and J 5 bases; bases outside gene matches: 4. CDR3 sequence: CASSFSGTSDNEQFF. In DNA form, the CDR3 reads TGTGCCAGCAGCTTCTCCGGGACTAGCGACAATGAGCAGTTCTTC.

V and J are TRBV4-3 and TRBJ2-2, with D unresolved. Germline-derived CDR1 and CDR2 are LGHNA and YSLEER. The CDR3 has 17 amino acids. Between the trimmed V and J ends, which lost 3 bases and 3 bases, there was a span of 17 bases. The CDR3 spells CASSQAAGRADTGELFF. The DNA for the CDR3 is TGCGCCAGCAGCCAGGCGGCCGGACGGGCGGACACCGGGGAGCTGTTTTTT.

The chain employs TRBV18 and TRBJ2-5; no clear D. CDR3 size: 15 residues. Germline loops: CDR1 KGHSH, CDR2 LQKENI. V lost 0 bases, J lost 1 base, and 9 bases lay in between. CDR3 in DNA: TGTGCCAGCTCACCACCCGCGCAGCCCCAAGAGACCCAGTACTTC. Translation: CASSPPAQPQETQYF.

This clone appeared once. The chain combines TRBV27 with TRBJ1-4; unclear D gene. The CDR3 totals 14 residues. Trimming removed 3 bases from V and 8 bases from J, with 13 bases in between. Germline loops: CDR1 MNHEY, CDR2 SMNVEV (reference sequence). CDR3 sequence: CASSFEPHGEKLFF. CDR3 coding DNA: TGTGCCAGCAGTTTTGAACCGCACGGGGAAAAACTGTTTTTT.

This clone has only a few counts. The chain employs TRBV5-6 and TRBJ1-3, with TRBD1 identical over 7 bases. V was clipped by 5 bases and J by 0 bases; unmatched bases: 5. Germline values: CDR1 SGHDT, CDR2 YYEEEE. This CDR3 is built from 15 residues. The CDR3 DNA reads TGTGCCAGCAGTGAGACAGGGACCTCTGGAAACACCATATATTTT. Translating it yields CASSETGTSGNTIYF. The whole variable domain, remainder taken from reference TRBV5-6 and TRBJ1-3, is DAGVTQSPTHLIKTRGQQVTLRCSPKSGHDTVSWYQQALGQGPQFIFQYYEEEERQRGNFPDRFSGHQFPNYSSELNVNALLLGDSALYLCASSETGTSGNTIYFGEGSWLTVV.

The CDR3 DNA sequence: TGTGCCAGCAGTCCCGGGACTAAGGCTACGGGGCAGTACTTC. Translated: CASSPGTKATGQYF. The chain links TRBV27 to TRBJ2-7, with TRBD2 identical over 7 bases. J lost 9 bases, V lost 5 bases, and 13 bases had no gene match. CDR3 length equals 14 residues. From germline, CDR1 is MNHEY and CDR2 SMNVEV (reference sequence).

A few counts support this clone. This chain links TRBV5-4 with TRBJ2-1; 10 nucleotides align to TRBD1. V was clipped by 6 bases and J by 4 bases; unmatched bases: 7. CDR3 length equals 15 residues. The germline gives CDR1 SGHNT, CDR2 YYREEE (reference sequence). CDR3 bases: TGTGCCAGCAACGAGGCGGGACAGGGGTACAATGAGCAGTTCTTC. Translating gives CASNEAGQGYNEQFF.